This is a list of T cell receptor beta chains from one sample in a study of shared clonotypes between healthy human individuals. The repertoire was sequenced with immunoSEQ multiplex PCR; TCRdb's copy has only in-frame clones and lacks some. In the table there are roughly 1,800,000 clones, about 94% of which are singletons. Material: naive CD8+ T cells sorted from blood. The source of these receptors is a man younger than 30 in good health. CDR3s include the opening cysteine and the closing phenylalanine or tryptophan. A D gene is named only where the DNA matches it firmly. Rows may omit the clone size; those that give it use once, few, many or a size class.

CDR3 length	V gene	D gene	clone size	J gene	CDR3 protein	CDR3 DNA
19	TRBV4-1	NA	NA	TRBJ1-4	CASSQNGIQYYATNEKLFF	TGCGCCAGCAGCCAGAACGGGATACAGTATTACGCGACTAATGAAAAACTGTTTTTT
12	TRBV9	NA	NA	TRBJ2-2	CASSAGNGELFF	TGTGCCAGCAGCGCCGGGAACGGGGAGCTGTTTTTT
17	TRBV11-3	TRBD2	once	TRBJ2-1	CASSSGLAGASYNEQFF	TGTGCCAGCAGCTCGGGACTAGCGGGGGCTTCCTACAATGAGCAGTTCTTC
16	TRBV6-5	NA	NA	TRBJ1-6	CASSYTDSSYNSPLHF	TGTGCCAGCAGTTATACAGATAGCTCCTATAATTCACCCCTCCACTTT
13	TRBV5-1	NA	NA	TRBJ2-7	CASSRQDSYEQYF	TGCGCCAGCAGCCGACAGGACTCCTACGAGCAGTACTTC
15	TRBV5-1	NA	NA	TRBJ1-2	CASSLQGKFSYGYTF	TGCGCCAGCAGCTTACAGGGCAAATTCTCCTATGGCTACACCTTC
17	TRBV6-1	TRBD1	NA	TRBJ1-6	CASSERPDRVGFSPLHF	TGTGCCAGCAGTGAGCGGCCTGACAGGGTAGGGTTTTCACCCCTCCACTTT
15	TRBV2	TRBD2	NA	TRBJ2-1	CASSEISGSGNEQFF	TGTGCCAGCAGTGAAATTAGCGGGAGTGGTAATGAGCAGTTCTTC
15	TRBV6-1	TRBD1	NA	TRBJ2-7	CASSVGQGPTYEQYF	TGTGCCAGCAGTGTCGGACAGGGGCCAACCTACGAGCAGTACTTC
14	TRBV27	NA	NA	TRBJ2-3	CASSLIASTDTQYF	TGTGCCAGCAGTTTAATAGCGAGCACAGATACGCAGTATTTT
13	TRBV9	TRBD1	NA	TRBJ2-7	CASSSRQGNEQYF	TGTGCCAGCAGCTCTCGACAGGGCAACGAGCAGTACTTC
14	TRBV7-8	NA	NA	TRBJ2-7	CASSLAISRYEQYF	TGTGCCAGCAGCTTAGCGATTTCCCGCTACGAGCAGTACTTC
15	TRBV28	NA	once	TRBJ2-7	CASSPVAGSSYEQYF	TGTGCCAGCAGCCCCGTGGCAGGAAGCTCCTACGAGCAGTACTTC
17	TRBV7-9	TRBD2	NA	TRBJ2-2	CASSHHRLAGERGELFF	TGTGCCAGCAGCCATCATAGACTAGCGGGAGAACGGGGGGAGCTGTTTTTT
14	TRBV4-2	NA	NA	TRBJ2-7	CASSNRDSVYEQYF	TGTGCCAGCAGCAACAGGGACTCCGTCTACGAGCAGTACTTC
17	TRBV7-2	TRBD2	NA	TRBJ2-1	CASSLWDYLPTNNEQFF	TGTGCCAGCAGCTTATGGGACTATCTCCCGACGAACAATGAGCAGTTCTTC
15	TRBV7-8	NA	NA	TRBJ1-2	CASSPGTAGDYGYTF	TGTGCCAGCAGCCCCGGGACGGCGGGGGACTATGGCTACACCTTC
15	TRBV28	NA	NA	TRBJ1-6	CASTIRGGTNSPLHF	TGTGCCAGCACCATCCGAGGGGGGACGAATTCACCCCTCCACTTT
13	TRBV5-6	NA	once	TRBJ1-1	CASTPMGETEAFF	TGTGCCAGCACCCCTATGGGGGAGACTGAAGCTTTCTTT
17	TRBV9	NA	NA	TRBJ2-6	CASSLFQRASGANVLTF	TGTGCCAGCAGCCTGTTCCAGAGGGCCTCTGGGGCCAACGTCCTGACTTTC
13	TRBV19	NA	NA	TRBJ2-2	CASSIAGVGELFF	TGTGCCAGTAGTATAGCGGGCGTCGGGGAGCTGTTTTTT
15	TRBV6-1	NA	NA	TRBJ1-2	CASSEAPYYAYGYTF	TGTGCCAGCAGTGAAGCGCCCTACTACGCCTATGGCTACACCTTC
14	TRBV9	NA	NA	TRBJ2-2	CASSVGGYTGELFF	TGTGCCAGCAGCGTAGGGGGGTACACCGGGGAGCTGTTTTTT
17	TRBV2	NA	once	TRBJ1-2	CASSASPYRVTNYGYTF	TGTGCCAGCAGCGCCAGTCCTTACAGGGTTACGAACTATGGCTACACCTTC
14	TRBV27	NA	NA	TRBJ2-7	CASSLFGPQYEQYF	TGTGCCAGCAGCTTATTCGGGCCCCAGTACGAGCAGTACTTC
12	TRBV7-8	NA	NA	TRBJ2-7	CASSLDQYEQYF	TGTGCCAGCAGCTTAGATCAGTACGAGCAGTACTTC
14	TRBV4-1	NA	NA	TRBJ2-4	CASSQDEGYTIQYF	TGCGCCAGCAGCCAAGATGAGGGGTACACCATTCAGTACTTC
14	TRBV18	NA	NA	TRBJ2-4	CVRNRAVSKNIQYF	TGTGTTCGAAATAGGGCCGTGTCCAAAAACATTCAGTACTTC
16	TRBV27	NA	NA	TRBJ2-3	CASSSLAPLGTDTQYF	TGTGCCAGCAGTTCCTTAGCACCCCTAGGCACAGATACGCAGTATTTT
15	TRBV9	NA	once	TRBJ2-2	CASSTGDGNTGELFF	TGTGCCAGCAGCACCGGGGACGGCAACACCGGGGAGCTGTTTTTT
18	TRBV10-2	TRBD2	NA	TRBJ2-3	CASSEPLSGGSPADTQYF	TGCGCCAGCAGTGAGCCCCTTTCGGGCGGGAGCCCCGCAGATACGCAGTATTTT
15	TRBV28	NA	NA	TRBJ1-4	CASSLTWGVSEKLFF	TGTGCCAGCAGTTTAACATGGGGTGTAAGTGAAAAACTGTTTTTT
14	TRBV5-1	NA	NA	TRBJ2-7	CASSPGTGFYEQYF	TGCGCCAGCAGCCCTGGGACGGGATTCTACGAGCAGTACTTC
14	TRBV27	NA	NA	TRBJ2-7	CASSTHRGDYEQYF	TGTGCCAGCAGTACCCACCGGGGAGACTACGAGCAGTACTTC
15	TRBV4-1	NA	once	TRBJ2-5	CASSPTPSFQETQYF	TGCGCCAGCAGCCCCACACCCTCGTTCCAAGAGACCCAGTACTTC
15	TRBV4-3	NA	NA	TRBJ1-5	CASSQDGGSNQPQHF	TGCGCCAGCAGCCAAGATGGGGGGAGCAATCAGCCCCAGCATTTT
16	TRBV9	NA	NA	TRBJ2-5	CASSVGTELLQETQYF	TGTGCCAGCAGCGTAGGGACAGAACTACTCCAAGAGACCCAGTACTTC
14	TRBV13	NA	few	TRBJ1-1	CASSLDSPPTEAFF	TGTGCCAGCAGCTTAGACAGTCCCCCCACTGAAGCTTTCTTT
14	TRBV10-1	NA	NA	TRBJ2-3	CASSGKDGTDTQYF	TGCGCCAGCAGTGGAAAGGACGGCACAGATACGCAGTATTTT
15	TRBV11-3	NA	NA	TRBJ2-1	CASSPEGADYNEQFF	TGTGCCAGCAGCCCGGAGGGAGCAGACTACAATGAGCAGTTCTTC
17	TRBV7-2	NA	NA	TRBJ1-1	CASSFPASGGTAAEAFF	TGTGCCAGCAGCTTTCCCGCTTCGGGGGGGACCGCAGCTGAAGCTTTCTTT
15	TRBV27	NA	NA	TRBJ1-5	CASSTRRAWNQPQHF	TGTGCCAGCAGTACCCGACGGGCTTGGAATCAGCCCCAGCATTTT